This T cell receptor (beta chain) was identified during a study of persistence of HIV-infected CD4 T cells. Remarks on this clone: As yet, its antigen is unknown.

Lysates of CMV-infected fibroblasts at approximately 9.4 ug/mL stimulated these cells. Sorting of responding CD4+ T cells relied on upregulated CD40 ligand together with CD69. These HIV-1-infected adults initiated suppressive ART in chronic infection. The CDR3 is 13 residues long. Trimming took off 2 bases at V and 1 base at J, with 5 bases between the two ends. The libraries were made with immunoSEQ version 4 in survey mode. Libraries were prepared by immunoSEQ multiplex PCR; TCRdb keeps only in-frame clonotypes and omits some of them. The top ten hold roughly 7.7% of the sample, which has 15,000 to 20,000 clones, 65% seen once.

The TCR sequence derives from an adult woman with HIV who was CMV-seropositive. The sequencing here drew on CD4+ T cells sorted from PBMCs after roughly 18-hour stimulation, taken from a patient who received antiretroviral therapy. The rearrangement links TRBV12-3 or TRBV12-4 to TRBJ1-1; D is ambiguous. CDR3 amino acids: CASSLRPNTEAFF. CDR3 nucleotides: TGTGCCAGCAGTTTAAGACCGAACACTGAAGCTTTCTTT.